The clone carrying this T cell receptor beta chain was detected once. This table comes from immunoSEQ multiplex PCR, and its TCRdb copy is limited to in-frame clones, with some not included. The sample lists 400,000 to 600,000 clones; around 96% were seen once. This sample was taken from a study of shared clonotypes between healthy human individuals. This CDR3 comprises 12 residues. The germline V gene encodes CDR1 SGHRS and CDR2 YFSETQ. Trimming at V came to 2 bases and at J to 5 bases, leaving 1 base not matched to a gene. The genes are TRBV5-1 and TRBJ2-7, with 7 bases identical to TRBD1. Material: naive CD4+ T cells sorted from blood. The subset was: CD45RA+ positively selected. The TCR sequence derives from a woman aged 25 to 45 in good health. The CDR3 loop reads CASSLQGNEQYF. In DNA, the CDR3 is TGCGCCAGCAGCTTACAGGGGAACGAGCAGTACTTC.